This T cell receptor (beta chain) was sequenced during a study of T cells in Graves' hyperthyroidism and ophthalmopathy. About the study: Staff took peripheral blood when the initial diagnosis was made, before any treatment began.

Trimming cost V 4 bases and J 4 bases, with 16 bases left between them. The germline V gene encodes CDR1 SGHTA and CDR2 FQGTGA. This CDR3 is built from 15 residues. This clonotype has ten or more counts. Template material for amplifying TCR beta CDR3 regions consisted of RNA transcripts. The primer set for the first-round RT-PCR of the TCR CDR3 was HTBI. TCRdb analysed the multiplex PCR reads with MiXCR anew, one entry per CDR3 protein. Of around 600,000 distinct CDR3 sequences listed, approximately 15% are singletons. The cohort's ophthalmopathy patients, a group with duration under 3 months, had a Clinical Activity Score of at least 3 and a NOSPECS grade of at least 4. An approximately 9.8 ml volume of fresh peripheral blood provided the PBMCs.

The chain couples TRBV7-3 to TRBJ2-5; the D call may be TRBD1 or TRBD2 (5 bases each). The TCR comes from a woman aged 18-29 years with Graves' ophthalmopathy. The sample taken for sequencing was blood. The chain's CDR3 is CASSYSGQTVETQYF. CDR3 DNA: TGTGCCAGCAGCTACTCGGGGCAGACGGTAGAGACCCAGTACTTC.